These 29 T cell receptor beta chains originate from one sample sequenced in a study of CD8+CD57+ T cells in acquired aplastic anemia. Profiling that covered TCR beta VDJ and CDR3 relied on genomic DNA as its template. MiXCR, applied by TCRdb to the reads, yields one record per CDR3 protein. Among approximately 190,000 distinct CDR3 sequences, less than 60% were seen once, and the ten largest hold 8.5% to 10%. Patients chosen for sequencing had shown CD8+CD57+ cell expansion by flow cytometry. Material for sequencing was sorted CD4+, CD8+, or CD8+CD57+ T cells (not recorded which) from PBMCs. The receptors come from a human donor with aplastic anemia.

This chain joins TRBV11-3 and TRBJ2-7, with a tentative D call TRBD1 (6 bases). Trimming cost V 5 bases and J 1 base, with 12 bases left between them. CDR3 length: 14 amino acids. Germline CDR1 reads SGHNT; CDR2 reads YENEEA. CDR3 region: CASSGGAFSYEQYF. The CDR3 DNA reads TGTGCCAGCAGCGGGGGCGCCTTTTCCTACGAGCAGTACTTC.

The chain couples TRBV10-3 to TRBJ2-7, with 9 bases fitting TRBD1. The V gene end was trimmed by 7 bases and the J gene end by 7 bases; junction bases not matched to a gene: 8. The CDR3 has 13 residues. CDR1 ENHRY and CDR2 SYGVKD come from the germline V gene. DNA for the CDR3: TGTGCCATCACTGCACAGGGGGCTGGGGAGCAGTACTTC. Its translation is CAITAQGAGEQYF.

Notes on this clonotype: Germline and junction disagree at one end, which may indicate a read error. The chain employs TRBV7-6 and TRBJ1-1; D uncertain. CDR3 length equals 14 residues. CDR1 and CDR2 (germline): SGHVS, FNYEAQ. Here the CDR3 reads CASSITFGRSEALF. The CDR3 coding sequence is TGTGCCAGCAGCATAACCTTCGGACGTAGTGAAGCTCTCTTT. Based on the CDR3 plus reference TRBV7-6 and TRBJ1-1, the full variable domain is GAGVSQSPRYKVTKRGQDVALRCDPISGHVSLYWYRQALGQGPEFLTYFNYEAQQDKSGLPNDRFSAERPEGSISTLTIQRTEQRDSAMYRCASSITFGRSEALFGQGTRLTVV.

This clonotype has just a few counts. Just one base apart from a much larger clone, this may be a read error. The CDR3 is CASRSGLAGGPGSTGTQYF. The CDR3 nucleotides are TGTGCCAGCAGGTCAGGACTAGCGGGAGGGCCGGGGAGCACAGGTACGCAGTATTTT. V usage is TRBV7-9 and J usage is TRBJ2-3, with 15 bases matching TRBD2. The CDR3 extends over 19 amino acids. Per germline, CDR1 SEHNR and CDR2 FQNEAQ (reference sequence).

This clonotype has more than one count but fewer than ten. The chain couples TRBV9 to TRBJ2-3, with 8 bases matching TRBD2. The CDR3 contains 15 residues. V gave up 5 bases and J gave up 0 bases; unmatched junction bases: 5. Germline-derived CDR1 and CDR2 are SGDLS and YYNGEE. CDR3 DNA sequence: TGTGCCAGCAGGCCCGGGGGGGCGAGCACAGATACGCAGTATTTT. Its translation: CASRPGGASTDTQYF. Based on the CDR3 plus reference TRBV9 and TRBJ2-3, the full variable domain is DSGVTQTPKHLITATGQRVTLRCSPRSGDLSVYWYQQSLDQGLQFLIQYYNGEERAKGNILERFSAQQFPDLHSELNLSSLELGDSALYFCASRPGGASTDTQYFGPGTRLTVL.

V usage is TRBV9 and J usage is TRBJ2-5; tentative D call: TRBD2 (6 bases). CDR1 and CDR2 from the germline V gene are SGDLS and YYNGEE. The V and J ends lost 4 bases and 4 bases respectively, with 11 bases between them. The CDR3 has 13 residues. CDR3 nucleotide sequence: TGTGCCAGCAGCTTAAACGGGGGAGAGACCCAGTACTTC. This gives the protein CASSLNGGETQYF. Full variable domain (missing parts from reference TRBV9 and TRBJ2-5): DSGVTQTPKHLITATGQRVTLRCSPRSGDLSVYWYQQSLDQGLQFLIQYYNGEERAKGNILERFSAQQFPDLHSELNLSSLELGDSALYFCASSLNGGETQYFGPGTRLLVL.

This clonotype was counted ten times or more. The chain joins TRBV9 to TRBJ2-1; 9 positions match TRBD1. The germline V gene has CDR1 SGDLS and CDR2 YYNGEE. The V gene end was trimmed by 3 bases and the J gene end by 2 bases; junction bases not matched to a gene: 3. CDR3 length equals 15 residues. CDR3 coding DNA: TGTGCCAGCAGCGAAGGGACAGGGACCTACAATGAGCAGTTCTTC. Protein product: CASSEGTGTYNEQFF.

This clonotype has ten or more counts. The CDR3 DNA is TGCGCCAGCACCCCCACTAGCGGGGAGTCCTCCTACGAGCAGTACTTC. Amino acid sequence: CASTPTSGESSYEQYF. The rearrangement joins TRBV4-3 to TRBJ2-7, with 10 bases aligning to TRBD2. This CDR3 contains 16 residues. CDR1 is LGHNA and CDR2 is YSLEER in the germline V gene. V shed 7 bases and J 0 bases; nucleotides not matched to a gene: 9.

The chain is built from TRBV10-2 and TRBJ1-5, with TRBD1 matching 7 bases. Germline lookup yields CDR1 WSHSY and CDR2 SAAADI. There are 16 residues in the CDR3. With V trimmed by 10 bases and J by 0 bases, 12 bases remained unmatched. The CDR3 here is CATKTGYGPSNQPQHF. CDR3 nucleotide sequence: TGCGCCACGAAGACAGGGTACGGACCTAGCAATCAGCCCCAGCATTTT.

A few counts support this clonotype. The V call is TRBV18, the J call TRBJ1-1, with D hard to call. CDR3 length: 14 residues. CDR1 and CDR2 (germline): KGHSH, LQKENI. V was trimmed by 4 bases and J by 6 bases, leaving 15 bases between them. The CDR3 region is CASSLALTEAEAFF. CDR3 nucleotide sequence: TGTGCCAGCTCACTAGCTCTCACGGAGGCTGAAGCTTTCTTT.

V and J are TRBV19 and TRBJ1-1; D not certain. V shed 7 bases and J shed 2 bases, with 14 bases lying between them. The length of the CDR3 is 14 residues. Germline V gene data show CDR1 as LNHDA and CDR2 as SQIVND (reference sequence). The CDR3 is CASKGHAPNTEAFF. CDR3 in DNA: TGTGCCAGTAAGGGCCACGCTCCCAACACTGAAGCTTTCTTT.

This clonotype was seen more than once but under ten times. The chain's CDR3 is CASSALAGVHNEQFF. For the CDR3, the DNA is TGTGCCAGCAGTGCTCTAGCGGGGGTCCACAATGAGCAGTTCTTC. The chain couples TRBV25-1 to TRBJ2-1, with TRBD2 identical over 10 bases. Unmatched junction bases numbered 5, after V lost 4 bases and J lost 5 bases. The CDR3 spans 15 residues. Germline CDR1 is MGHDK and CDR2 is SYGVNS.

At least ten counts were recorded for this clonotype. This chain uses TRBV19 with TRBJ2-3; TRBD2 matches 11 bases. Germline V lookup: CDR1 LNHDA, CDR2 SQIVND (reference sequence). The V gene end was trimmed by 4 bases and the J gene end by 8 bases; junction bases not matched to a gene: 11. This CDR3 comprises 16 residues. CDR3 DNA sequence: TGTGCCAGTAGTAGGGGAGGGACTAGCGGCCCGGGTACGCAGTATTTT. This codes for CASSRGGTSGPGTQYF.

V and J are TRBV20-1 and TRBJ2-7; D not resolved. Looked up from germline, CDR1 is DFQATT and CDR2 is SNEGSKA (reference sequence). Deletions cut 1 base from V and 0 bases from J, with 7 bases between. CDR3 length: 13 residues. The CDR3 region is CSARAPNSYEQYF. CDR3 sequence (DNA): TGCAGTGCTAGAGCCCCTAACTCCTACGAGCAGTACTTC.

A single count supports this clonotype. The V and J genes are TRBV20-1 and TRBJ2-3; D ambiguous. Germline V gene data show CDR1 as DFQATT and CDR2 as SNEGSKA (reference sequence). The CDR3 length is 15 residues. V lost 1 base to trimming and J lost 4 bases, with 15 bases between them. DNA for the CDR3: TGCAGTGCTAGAGTTCTAGGGATGGGCGCAGATACGCAGTATTTT. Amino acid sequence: CSARVLGMGADTQYF.

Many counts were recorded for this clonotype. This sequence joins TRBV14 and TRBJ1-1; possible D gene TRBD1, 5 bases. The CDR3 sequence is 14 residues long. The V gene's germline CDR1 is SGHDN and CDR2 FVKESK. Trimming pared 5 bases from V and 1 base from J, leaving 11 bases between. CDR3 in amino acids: CASSYGTANTEAFF. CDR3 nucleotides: TGTGCCAGCAGCTACGGGACCGCGAACACTGAAGCTTTCTTT.

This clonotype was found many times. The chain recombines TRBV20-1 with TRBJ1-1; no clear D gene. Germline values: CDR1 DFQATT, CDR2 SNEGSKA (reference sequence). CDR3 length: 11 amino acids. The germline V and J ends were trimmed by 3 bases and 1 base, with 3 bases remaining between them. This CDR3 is CSARGNTEAFF. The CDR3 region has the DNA TGCAGTGCTAGGGGGAACACTGAAGCTTTCTTT.

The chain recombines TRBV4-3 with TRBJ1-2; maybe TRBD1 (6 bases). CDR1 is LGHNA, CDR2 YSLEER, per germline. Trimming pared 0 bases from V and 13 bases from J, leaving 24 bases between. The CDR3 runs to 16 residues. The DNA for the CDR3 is TGCGCCAGCAGCCAAGATTTATCCTCCCTGACAGGCGGCATCACCTTC. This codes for CASSQDLSSLTGGITF.

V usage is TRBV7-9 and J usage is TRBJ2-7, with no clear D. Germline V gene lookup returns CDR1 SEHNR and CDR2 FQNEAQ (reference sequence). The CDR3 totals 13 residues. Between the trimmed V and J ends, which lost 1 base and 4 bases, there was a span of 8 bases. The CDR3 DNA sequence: TGTGCCAGCAGCTTAGATTATGGGTACGAGCAGTACTTC. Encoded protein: CASSLDYGYEQYF.

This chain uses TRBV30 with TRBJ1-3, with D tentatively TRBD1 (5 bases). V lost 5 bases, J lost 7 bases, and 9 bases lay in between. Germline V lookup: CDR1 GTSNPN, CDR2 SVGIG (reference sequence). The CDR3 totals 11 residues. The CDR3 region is CAWPGTNTIYF. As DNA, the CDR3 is TGTGCCTGGCCAGGGACCAACACCATATATTTT.

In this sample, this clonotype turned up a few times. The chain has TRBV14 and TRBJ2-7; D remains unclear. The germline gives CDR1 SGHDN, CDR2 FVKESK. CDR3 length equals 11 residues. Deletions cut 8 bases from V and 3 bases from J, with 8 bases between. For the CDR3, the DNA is TGTGCCAGCGCGAATGGCTACGAGCAGTACTTC. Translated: CASANGYEQYF.

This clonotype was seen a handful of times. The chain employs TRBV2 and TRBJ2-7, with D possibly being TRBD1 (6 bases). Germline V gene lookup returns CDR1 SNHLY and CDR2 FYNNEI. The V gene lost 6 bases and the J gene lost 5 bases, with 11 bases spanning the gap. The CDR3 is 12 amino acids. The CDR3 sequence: CASSRGGHEQYF. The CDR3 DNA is TGTGCCAGCAGCAGGGGCGGGCACGAGCAGTACTTC.

The CDR3 DNA reads TGTGCCAGCAGTCTACAGGGGTCCTATGGCTACACCTTC. Translating gives CASSLQGSYGYTF. V usage is TRBV12-3 or TRBV12-4 and J usage is TRBJ1-2; TRBD1 aligns across 7 bases. CDR3 length: 13 amino acids. The J segment lost 4 bases and the V segment lost 5 bases, leaving 4 bases of the junction unmatched.

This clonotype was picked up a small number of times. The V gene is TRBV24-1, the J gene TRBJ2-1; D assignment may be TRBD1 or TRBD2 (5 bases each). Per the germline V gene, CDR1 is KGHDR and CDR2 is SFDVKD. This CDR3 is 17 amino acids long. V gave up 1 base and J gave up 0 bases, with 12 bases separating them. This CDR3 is CATSDFDGASSYNEQFF. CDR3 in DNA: TGTGCCACCAGTGATTTTGACGGGGCCAGCTCCTACAATGAGCAGTTCTTC.

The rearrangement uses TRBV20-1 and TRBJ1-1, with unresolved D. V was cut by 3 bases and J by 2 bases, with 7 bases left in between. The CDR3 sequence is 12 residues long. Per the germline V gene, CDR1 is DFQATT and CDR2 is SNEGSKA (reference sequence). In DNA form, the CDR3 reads TGCAGTGCTAGTCTTTTAAACACTGAAGCTTTCTTT. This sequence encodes CSASLLNTEAFF.

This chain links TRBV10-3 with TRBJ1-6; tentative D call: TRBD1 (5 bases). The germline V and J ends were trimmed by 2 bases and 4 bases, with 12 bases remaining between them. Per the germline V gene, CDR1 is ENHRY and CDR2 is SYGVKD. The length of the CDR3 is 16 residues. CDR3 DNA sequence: TGTGCCATCAGTGAGCACCGGGACGGTTATAATTCACCCCTCCACTTT. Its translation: CAISEHRDGYNSPLHF.

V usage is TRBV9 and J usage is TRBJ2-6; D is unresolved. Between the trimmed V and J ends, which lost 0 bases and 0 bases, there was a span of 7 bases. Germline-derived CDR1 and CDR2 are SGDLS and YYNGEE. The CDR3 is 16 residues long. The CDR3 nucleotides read TGTGCCAGCAGCGTAGGTCTAGTCTCTGGGGCCAACGTCCTGACTTTC. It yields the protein CASSVGLVSGANVLTF.

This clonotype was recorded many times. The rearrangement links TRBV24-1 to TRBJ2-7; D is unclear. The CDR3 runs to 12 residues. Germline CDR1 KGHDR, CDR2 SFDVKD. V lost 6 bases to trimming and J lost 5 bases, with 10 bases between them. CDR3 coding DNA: TGTGCCACCAGTAGAACCCACAACGAGCAGTACTTC. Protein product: CATSRTHNEQYF.

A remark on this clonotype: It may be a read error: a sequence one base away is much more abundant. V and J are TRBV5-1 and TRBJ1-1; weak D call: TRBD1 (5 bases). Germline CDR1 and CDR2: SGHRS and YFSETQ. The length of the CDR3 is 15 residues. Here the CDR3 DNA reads TGCGCCAGCAGCTCGGACAAACGAGAGAACACTGACGCTTTCTTT. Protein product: CASSSDKRENTDAFF.